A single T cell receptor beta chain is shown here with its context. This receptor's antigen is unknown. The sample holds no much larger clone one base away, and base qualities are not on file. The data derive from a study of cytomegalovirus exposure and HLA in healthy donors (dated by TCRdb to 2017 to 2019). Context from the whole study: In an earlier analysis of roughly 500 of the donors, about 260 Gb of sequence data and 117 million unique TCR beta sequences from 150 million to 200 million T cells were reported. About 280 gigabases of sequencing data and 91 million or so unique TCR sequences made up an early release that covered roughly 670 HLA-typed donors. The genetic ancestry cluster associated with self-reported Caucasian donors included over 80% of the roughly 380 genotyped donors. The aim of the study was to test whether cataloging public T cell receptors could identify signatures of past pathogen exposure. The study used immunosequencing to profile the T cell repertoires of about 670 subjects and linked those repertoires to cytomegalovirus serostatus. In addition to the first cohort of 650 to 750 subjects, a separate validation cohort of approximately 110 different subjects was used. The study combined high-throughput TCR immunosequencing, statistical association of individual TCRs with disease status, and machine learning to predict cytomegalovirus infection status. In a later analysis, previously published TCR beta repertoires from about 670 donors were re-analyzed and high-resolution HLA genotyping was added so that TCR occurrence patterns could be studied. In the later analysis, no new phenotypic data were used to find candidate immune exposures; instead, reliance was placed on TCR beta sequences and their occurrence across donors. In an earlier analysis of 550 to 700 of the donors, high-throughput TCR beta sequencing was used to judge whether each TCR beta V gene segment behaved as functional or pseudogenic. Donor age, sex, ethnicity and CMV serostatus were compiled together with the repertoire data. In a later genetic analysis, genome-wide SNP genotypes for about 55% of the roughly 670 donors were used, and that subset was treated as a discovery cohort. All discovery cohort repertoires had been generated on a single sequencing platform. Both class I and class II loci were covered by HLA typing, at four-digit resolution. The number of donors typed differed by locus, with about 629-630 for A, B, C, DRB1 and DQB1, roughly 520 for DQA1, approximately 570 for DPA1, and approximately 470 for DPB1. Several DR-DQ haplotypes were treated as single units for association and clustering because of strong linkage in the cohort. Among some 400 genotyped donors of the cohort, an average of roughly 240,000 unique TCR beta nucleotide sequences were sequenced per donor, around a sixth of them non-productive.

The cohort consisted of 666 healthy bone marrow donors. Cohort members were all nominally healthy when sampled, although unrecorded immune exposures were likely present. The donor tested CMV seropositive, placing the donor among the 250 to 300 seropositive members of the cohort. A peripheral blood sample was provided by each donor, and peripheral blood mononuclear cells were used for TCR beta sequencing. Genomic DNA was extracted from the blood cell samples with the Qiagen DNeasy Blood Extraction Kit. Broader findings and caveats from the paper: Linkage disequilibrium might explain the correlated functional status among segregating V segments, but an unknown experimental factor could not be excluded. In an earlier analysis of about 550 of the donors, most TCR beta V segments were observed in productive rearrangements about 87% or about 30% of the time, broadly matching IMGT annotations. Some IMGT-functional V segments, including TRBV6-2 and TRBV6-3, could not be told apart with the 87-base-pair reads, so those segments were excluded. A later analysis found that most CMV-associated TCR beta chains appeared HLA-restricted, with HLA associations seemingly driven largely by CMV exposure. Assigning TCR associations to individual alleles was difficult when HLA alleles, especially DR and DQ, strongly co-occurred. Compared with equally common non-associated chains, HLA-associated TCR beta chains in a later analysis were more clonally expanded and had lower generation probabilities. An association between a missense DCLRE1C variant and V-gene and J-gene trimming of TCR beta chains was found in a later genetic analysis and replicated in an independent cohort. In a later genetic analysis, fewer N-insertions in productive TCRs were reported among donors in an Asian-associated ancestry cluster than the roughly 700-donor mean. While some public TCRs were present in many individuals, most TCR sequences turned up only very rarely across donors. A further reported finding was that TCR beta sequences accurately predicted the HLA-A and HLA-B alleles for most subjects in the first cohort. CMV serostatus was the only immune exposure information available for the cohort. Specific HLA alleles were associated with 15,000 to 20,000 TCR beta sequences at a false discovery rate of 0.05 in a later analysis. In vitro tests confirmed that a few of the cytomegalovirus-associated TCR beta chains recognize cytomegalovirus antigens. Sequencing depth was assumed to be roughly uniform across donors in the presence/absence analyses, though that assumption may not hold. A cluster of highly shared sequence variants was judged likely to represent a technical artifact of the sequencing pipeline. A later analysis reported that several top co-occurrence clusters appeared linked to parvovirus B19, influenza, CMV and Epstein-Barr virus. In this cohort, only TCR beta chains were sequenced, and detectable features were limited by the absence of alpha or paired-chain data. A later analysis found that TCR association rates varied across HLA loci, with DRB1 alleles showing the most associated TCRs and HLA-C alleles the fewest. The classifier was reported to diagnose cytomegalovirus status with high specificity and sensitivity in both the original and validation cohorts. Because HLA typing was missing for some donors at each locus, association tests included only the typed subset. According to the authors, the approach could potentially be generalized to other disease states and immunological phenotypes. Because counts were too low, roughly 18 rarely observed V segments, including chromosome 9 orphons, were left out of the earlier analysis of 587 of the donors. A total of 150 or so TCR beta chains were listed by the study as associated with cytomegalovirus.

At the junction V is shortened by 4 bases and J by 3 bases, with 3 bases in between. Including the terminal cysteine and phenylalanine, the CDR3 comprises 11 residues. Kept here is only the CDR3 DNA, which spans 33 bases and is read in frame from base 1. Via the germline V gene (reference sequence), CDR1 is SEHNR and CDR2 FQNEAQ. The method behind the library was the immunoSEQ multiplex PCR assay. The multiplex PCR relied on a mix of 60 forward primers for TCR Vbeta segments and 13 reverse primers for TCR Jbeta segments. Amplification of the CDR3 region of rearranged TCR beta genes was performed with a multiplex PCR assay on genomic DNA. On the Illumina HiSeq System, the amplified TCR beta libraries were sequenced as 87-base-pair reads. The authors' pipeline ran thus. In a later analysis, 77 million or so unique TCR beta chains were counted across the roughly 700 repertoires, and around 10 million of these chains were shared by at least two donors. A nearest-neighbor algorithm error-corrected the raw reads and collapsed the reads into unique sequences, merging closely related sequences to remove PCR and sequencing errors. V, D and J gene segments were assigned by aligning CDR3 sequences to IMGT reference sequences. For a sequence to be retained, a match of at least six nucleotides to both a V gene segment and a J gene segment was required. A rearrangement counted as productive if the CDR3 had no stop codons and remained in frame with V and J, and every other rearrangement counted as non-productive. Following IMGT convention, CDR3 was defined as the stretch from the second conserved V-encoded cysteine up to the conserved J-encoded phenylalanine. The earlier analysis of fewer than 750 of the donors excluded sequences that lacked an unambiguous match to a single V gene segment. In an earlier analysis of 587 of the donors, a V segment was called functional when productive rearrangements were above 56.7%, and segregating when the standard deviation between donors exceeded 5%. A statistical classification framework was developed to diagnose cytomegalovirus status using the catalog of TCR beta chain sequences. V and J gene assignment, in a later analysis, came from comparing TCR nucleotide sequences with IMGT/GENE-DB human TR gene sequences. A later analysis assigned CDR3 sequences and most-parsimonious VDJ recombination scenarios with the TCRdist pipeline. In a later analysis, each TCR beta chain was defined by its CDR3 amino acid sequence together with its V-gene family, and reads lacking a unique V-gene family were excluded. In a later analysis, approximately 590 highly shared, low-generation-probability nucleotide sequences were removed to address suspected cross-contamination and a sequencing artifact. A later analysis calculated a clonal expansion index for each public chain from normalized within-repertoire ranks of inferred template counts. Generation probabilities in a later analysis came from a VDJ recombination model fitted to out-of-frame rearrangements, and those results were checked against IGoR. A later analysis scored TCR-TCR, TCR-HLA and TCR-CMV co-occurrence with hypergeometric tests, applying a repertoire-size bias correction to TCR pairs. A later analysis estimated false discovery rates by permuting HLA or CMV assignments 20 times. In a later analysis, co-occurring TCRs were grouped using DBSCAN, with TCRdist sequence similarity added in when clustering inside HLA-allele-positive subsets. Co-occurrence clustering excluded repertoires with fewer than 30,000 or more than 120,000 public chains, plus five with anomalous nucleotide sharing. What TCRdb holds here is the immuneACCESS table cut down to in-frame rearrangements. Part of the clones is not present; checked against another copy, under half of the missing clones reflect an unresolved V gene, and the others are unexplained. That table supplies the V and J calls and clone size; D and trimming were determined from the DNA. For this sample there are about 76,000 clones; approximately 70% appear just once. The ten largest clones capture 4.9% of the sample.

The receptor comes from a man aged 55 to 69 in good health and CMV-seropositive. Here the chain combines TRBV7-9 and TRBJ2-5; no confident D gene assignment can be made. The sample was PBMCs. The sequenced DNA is TGTGCCAGCAGCTCCAAAGAGACCCAGTACTTC. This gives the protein CASSSKETQYF.